Listed below are T cell receptor beta chains from one sample, sequenced in a study of blood T cells in healthy people across ages. Via MiXCR, TCRdb re-called the 5' RACE reads, giving one row per CDR3 protein. This sample has more than 700,000 distinct CDR3 sequences, with less than 70% found just once. Sequencing was performed on blood. All receptors come from a man older than 75 in good health. CDR3s include the opening cysteine and the closing phenylalanine or tryptophan. A D gene is named only where the DNA matches it firmly. The size of a clone is reported for some rows only, either as once, few or many, or as a class for expanded clones.

- TRBJ2-3 TRBV29-1 - TGCAGCGTTGACAGGACCGAAGGGGGAGATACGCAGTATTTT CSVDRTEGGDTQYF
few TRBJ1-1 TRBV5-1 - TGCGCCAGCAGCTTAGTCAGAGCCGCCTTGAACACTGAAGCTTTCTTT CASSLVRAALNTEAFF
- TRBJ1-1 TRBV29-1 - TGCAGCGTTGGGGTGGGGGTGGGGTTAACTAGAGTTAAGAACACTGAAGCTTTCTTT CSVGVGVGLTRVKNTEAFF
- TRBJ2-7 TRBV28 - TGTGCCACCGAGGGACTCTACGAGCAGTACTTC CATEGLYEQYF
- TRBJ2-7 TRBV7-6 - TGTGCCAGCAGCTTAGCGGGGGACCACTCCTACGAGCAGTACTTC CASSLAGDHSYEQYF
- TRBJ2-5 TRBV15 - TGTGCCACCAGCAGAGATAAGAGGTACCAAGAGACCCAGTACTTC CATSRDKRYQETQYF
- TRBJ2-1 TRBV2 - TGTGCCAGCAGTGACCGTCTAGCGAGTGAGCAGTTCTTC CASSDRLASEQFF
- TRBJ2-1 TRBV10-3 - TGTGCCATCCGGAGCAGCCCCAATGAGCAGTTCTTC CAIRSSPNEQFF
- TRBJ2-5 TRBV5-1 - TGCGCCAGCAGCTGGGTACGGGAAGAGACCCAGTACTTC CASSWVREETQYF
- TRBJ2-1 TRBV29-1 TRBD2 TGCAGCGCCCTAGCGGATACCTACAATGAGCAGTTCTTC CSALADTYNEQFF
- TRBJ2-4 TRBV7-9 - TGTGCCAGCAGCTTGGGCCAGCGCCCAGCCAAAAACATTCAGTACTTC CASSLGQRPAKNIQYF
few TRBJ2-1 TRBV9 - TGTGCCAGCAGCGTAGTACAGGGAGGGGGCAATGAGCAGTTCTTC CASSVVQGGGNEQFF
few TRBJ1-1 TRBV5-1 - TGCGCCAGCAGCTTGGCCGGTGCGTCGAACACTGAAGCTTTCTTT CASSLAGASNTEAFF
- TRBJ1-1 TRBV11-3 TRBD1 TGTGCCAGCAGCTTAGGGGACAGCAACACTGAAGCTTTCTTT CASSLGDSNTEAFF
- TRBJ2-7 TRBV5-1 TRBD2 TGCGCCAGCAGCTTCCAACCGGGACTAGCGGACGAGCAGTACTTC CASSFQPGLADEQYF
- TRBJ2-3 TRBV20-1 TRBD2 TGCAGTGCTAGAGCTAGCGGGAGCGGTACAGATACGCAGTATTTT CSARASGSGTDTQYF
- TRBJ2-3 TRBV5-1 TRBD2 TGCGCCCGCAGCTTGACGCCGGGACTAGCGGGAGGGCCCCCAGATACGCAGTATTTT CARSLTPGLAGGPPDTQYF
few TRBJ2-7 TRBV7-2 - TGTGCCAGCAGCTTAGTGTCGGGAGCGGGCTACGAGCAGTACTTC CASSLVSGAGYEQYF
- TRBJ2-7 TRBV20-1 - TGCAGTGCTCCGACCCAGGGTGGCTACGAGCAGTACTTC CSAPTQGGYEQYF
- TRBJ2-3 TRBV7-8 - TGTGCCAGCAGCACCCGGGCAGGCCAGCACAGATACGCGTATTTT CASSTRAGQHRYAYF
- TRBJ2-7 TRBV3-1 - TGTGCCAGCAGCCAAGGGAATCGGTACGAGCAGTACTTC CASSQGNRYEQYF
- TRBJ1-1 TRBV10-3 - TGTGCCATCAGCGTACAGGGAGTGAACACTGAAGCTTTCTTT CAISVQGVNTEAFF